What follows are 11 T cell receptor beta chains derived from one specimen sequenced in a study of T-cell memory formation after mild COVID-19. TCRdb processed the 5' RACE reads anew with MiXCR; each CDR3 protein has one entry. The sample consists of about 190,000 distinct CDR3 sequences, around 18% of them appearing once. Sequencing was done on a sample of PBMCs or a T cell subset sorted from them (not recorded which). Receptor source: an adult woman who had mild COVID-19 (a few samples of this study predate the infection). Cell type and time point are not known.

This clonotype was picked up a small number of times. The chain recombines TRBV3-1 with TRBJ1-2; 7 bases align to TRBD1. The CDR3 loop spans 15 amino acids. V was clipped by 11 bases and J by 4 bases; unmatched bases: 16. The germline gives CDR1 LGHDT, CDR2 YNNKEL (reference sequence). CDR3 DNA: TGTGCCTCCCGGGACAGCCTGGGGGCGGTCTATGGCTACACCTTC. Translating it yields CASRDSLGAVYGYTF.

This clonotype was picked up many times. The chain combines TRBV3-1 with TRBJ1-1; a possible D gene is TRBD1 (6 bases). The ends were cut back, 0 bases at V and 0 bases at J, with 11 bases in the middle. CDR3 length: 16 residues. The germline V gene has CDR1 LGHDT and CDR2 YNNKEL (reference sequence). CDR3 residues: CASSQDWGAMNTEAFF. The CDR3 nucleotides are TGTGCCAGCAGCCAAGATTGGGGGGCAATGAACACTGAAGCTTTCTTT.

The chain recombines TRBV5-1 with TRBJ1-1; tentatively, D is TRBD1 (5 bases). CDR3 size: 13 residues. Trimming stripped 6 bases from V and 4 bases from J, with 13 bases between. Germline-derived CDR1 and CDR2 are SGHRS and YFSETQ. The CDR3 is CASTGGGVTEAFF. CDR3 DNA: TGCGCCAGCACCGGGGGGGGAGTCACTGAAGCTTTCTTT.

This chain connects TRBV4-1 to TRBJ2-7; D possibly corresponds to TRBD1 (5 bases). This CDR3 has 15 amino acids. The germline V gene has CDR1 MGHRA and CDR2 YSYEKL. V was trimmed by 0 bases and J by 2 bases, leaving 11 bases between them. CDR3 sequence reads: CASSQDRQGPYEQYF. CDR3 in DNA: TGCGCCAGCAGCCAAGATAGGCAGGGTCCCTACGAGCAGTACTTC.

The chain couples TRBV20-1 to TRBJ2-7; TRBD2 aligns across 8 bases. The J segment lost 1 base and the V segment lost 5 bases, leaving 10 bases of the junction unmatched. Per the germline V gene, CDR1 is DFQATT and CDR2 is SNEGSKA (reference sequence). The CDR3 contains 15 residues. The DNA for the CDR3 is TGCAGTGCTGCCTCGAGGGCTAGCGGGTCCTACGAGCAGTACTTC. Translating gives CSAASRASGSYEQYF.

The chain carries TRBV4-1 and TRBJ1-1; no definite D call. Germline CDR1 MGHRA, CDR2 YSYEKL. Between the trimmed V and J ends, which lost 2 bases and 4 bases, there was a span of 11 bases. CDR3 length: 14 amino acids. CDR3 protein: CASSQSRSGTEAFF. Written as DNA, the CDR3 is TGCGCCAGCAGCCAAAGTAGAAGCGGCACTGAAGCTTTCTTT.

In its sample, this clonotype was seen a few times. The V and J genes are TRBV20-1 and TRBJ2-7, with D tentatively TRBD1 (6 bases). This CDR3 has 15 amino acids. V lost 3 bases and J 2 bases, leaving 17 bases between the germline ends. Germline V CDR1 and CDR2: DFQATT, SNEGSKA (reference sequence). The chain's CDR3 is CSASSSGGGAYEQYF. The CDR3 coding sequence is TGCAGTGCTAGTTCCTCAGGTGGGGGCGCCTACGAGCAGTACTTC.

This chain links TRBV2 with TRBJ2-7; weak D call: TRBD2 (6 bases). Germline CDR1 SNHLY, CDR2 FYNNEI. V lost 4 bases to trimming and J lost 3 bases, with 16 bases between them. The CDR3 totals 15 residues. CDR3 sequence (DNA): TGTGCCAGCAGTGCAAATAGCGGAACCATCTACGAGCAGTACTTC. Its translation is CASSANSGTIYEQYF.

The chain links TRBV24-1 to TRBJ2-1, with a tentative D call TRBD2 (5 bases). CDR3 length: 15 amino acids. Deletions cut 3 bases from V and 5 bases from J, with 13 bases between. The germline gives CDR1 KGHDR, CDR2 SFDVKD. CDR3: CATSDTGRGNNEQFF. The CDR3 DNA reads as TGTGCCACCAGTGATACTGGACGGGGAAACAATGAGCAGTTCTTC.

This clonotype appeared a few times. V gene TRBV20-1 combines with J gene TRBJ2-5; 10 nucleotides line up with TRBD2. Per germline, CDR1 DFQATT and CDR2 SNEGSKA (reference sequence). The V and J ends lost 2 bases and 0 bases, in that order; junction bases with no gene match: 6. The CDR3 sequence is 16 residues long. The CDR3 bases are TGCAGTGCTAGAACGCAAGCGGGGGGGTACCAAGAGACCCAGTACTTC. It translates to CSARTQAGGYQETQYF.

This clonotype was counted only a few times. The chain recombines TRBV7-3 with TRBJ2-1; 8 bases are a match to TRBD1. J was trimmed by 3 bases and V by 4 bases; bases with no gene match: 5. In germline, CDR1 is SGHTA, CDR2 FQGTGA. CDR3 length: 15 residues. CDR3 sequence: CASSYDRGNYNEQFF. The DNA of the CDR3 is TGTGCCAGCAGCTACGACAGGGGCAACTACAATGAGCAGTTCTTC.